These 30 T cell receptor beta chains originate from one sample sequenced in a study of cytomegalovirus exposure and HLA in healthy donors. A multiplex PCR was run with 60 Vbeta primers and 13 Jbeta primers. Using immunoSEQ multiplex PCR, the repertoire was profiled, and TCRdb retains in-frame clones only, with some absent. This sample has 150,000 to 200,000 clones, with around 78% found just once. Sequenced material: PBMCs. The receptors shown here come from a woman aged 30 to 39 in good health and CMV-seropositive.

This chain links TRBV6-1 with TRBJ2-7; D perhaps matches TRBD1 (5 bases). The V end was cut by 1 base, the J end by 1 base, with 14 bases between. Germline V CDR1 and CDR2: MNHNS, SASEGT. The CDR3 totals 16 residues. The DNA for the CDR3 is TGTGCCAGCAGTGAAGGCCCCAGGGCAATGTCCTACGAGCAGTACTTC. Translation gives CASSEGPRAMSYEQYF.

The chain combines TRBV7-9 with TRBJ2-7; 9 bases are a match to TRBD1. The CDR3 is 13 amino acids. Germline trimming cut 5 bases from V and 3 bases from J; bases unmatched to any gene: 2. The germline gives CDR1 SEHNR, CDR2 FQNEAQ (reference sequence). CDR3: CASSLDRGYEQYF. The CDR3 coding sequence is TGTGCCAGCAGCCTGGACAGGGGCTACGAGCAGTACTTC.

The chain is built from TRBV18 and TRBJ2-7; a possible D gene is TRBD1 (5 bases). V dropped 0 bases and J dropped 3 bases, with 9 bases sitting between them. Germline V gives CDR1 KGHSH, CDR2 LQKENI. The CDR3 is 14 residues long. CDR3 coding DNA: TGTGCCAGCTCACCACCGTCAGGGCGCTACGAGCAGTACTTC. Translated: CASSPPSGRYEQYF.

The DNA for the CDR3 is TGTGCCAGCAGTATCCCTGGCGGGAGGGGAGGAAACATTCAGTACTTC. Encoded protein: CASSIPGGRGGNIQYF. This sequence joins TRBV6-4 and TRBJ2-4, with TRBD2 matching over 9 bases. Germline values: CDR1 MRHNA, CDR2 SNTAGT. J was trimmed by 6 bases and V by 5 bases; bases with no gene match: 11. CDR3 length: 16 amino acids.

CDR3 residues: CASSPTRFSYNEQFF. CDR3 nucleotides: TGTGCCAGCAGCCCGACTAGGTTTTCCTACAATGAGCAGTTCTTC. This chain uses TRBV4-2 with TRBJ2-1, with D maybe TRBD2 (6 bases). The CDR3 spans 15 residues. Trimming shortened V by 4 bases and J by 1 base, and 11 bases separated the two germline ends. Germline CDR1 LGHNA, CDR2 YNFKEQ.

The CDR3: CASSVTGETYGYTF. The CDR3 DNA reads as TGTGCCAGCAGCGTTACAGGGGAGACCTATGGCTACACCTTC. V gene TRBV21-1 combines with J gene TRBJ1-2; no check of the table's D call, TRBD1, against the DNA was made. TRBV21-1 is marked as a pseudogene. The CDR3 is made up of 14 amino acids.

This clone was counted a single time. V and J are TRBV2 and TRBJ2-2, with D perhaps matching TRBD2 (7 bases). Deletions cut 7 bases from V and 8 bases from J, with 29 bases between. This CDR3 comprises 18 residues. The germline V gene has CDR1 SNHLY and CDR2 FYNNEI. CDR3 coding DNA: TGTGCCAGCAACGGCCCGGCGCGAGGGGGGGGGCGCGGAGGGGAGCTGTTTTTT. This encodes CASNGPARGGGRGGELFF.

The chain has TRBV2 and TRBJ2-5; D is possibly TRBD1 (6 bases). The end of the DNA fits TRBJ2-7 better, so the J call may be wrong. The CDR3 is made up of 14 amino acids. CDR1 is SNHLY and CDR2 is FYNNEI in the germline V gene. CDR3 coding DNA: TGTGCCAGCAGTGCGTACAGGGACGTTAACGAGCAGTACTTC. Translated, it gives CASSAYRDVNEQYF.

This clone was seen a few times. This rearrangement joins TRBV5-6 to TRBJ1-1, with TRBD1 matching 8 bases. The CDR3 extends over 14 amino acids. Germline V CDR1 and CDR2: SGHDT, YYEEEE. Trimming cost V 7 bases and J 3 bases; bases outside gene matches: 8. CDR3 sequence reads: CASGMTGVDTEAFF. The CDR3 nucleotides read TGTGCCAGCGGGATGACAGGGGTGGACACTGAAGCTTTCTTT.

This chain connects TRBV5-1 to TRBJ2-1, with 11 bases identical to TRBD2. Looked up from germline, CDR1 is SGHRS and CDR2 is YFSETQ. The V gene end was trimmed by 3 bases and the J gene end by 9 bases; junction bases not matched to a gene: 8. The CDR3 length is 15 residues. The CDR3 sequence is CASSYGLAGAAEQFF. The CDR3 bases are TGCGCCAGCAGCTATGGACTAGCGGGTGCCGCTGAGCAGTTCTTC.

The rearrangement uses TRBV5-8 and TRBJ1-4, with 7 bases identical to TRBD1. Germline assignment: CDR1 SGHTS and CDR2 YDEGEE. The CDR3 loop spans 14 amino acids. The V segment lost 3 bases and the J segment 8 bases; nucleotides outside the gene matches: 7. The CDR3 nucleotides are TGTGCCAGCAGCTCGCGGGACAGTGGGGAAAAACTGTTTTTT. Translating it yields CASSSRDSGEKLFF.

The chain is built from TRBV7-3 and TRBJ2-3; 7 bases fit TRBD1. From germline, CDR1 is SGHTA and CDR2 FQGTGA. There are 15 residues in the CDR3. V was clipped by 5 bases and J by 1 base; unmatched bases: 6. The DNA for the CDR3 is TGTGCCAGCAGCGCGTCAGGGGGACGCACAGATACGCAGTATTTT. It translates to CASSASGGRTDTQYF.

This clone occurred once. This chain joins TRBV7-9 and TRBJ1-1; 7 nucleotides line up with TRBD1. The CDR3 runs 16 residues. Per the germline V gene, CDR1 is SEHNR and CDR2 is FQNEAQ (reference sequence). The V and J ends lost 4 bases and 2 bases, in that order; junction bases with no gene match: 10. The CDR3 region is CASSSHRGRGNTEAFF. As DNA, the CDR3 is TGTGCCAGCAGCTCGCACAGGGGTAGGGGTAACACTGAAGCTTTCTTT.

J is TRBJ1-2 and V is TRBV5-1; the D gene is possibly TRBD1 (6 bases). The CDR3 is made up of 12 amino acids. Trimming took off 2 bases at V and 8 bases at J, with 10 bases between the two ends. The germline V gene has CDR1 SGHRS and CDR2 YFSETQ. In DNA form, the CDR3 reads TGCGCCAGCAGCTTAGGGACACAGGGCTACACCTTC. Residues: CASSLGTQGYTF. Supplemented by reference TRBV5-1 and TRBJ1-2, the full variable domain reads KAGVTQTPRYLIKTRGQQVTLSCSPISGHRSVSWYQQTPGQGLQFLFEYFSETQRNKGNFPGRFSGRQFSNSRSEMNVSTLELGDSALYLCASSLGTQGYTFGSGTRLTVV.

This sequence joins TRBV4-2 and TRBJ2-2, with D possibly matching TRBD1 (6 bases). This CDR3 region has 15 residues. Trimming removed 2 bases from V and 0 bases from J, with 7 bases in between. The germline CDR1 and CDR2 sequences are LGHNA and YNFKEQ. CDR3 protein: CASSQKGANTGELFF. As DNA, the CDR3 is TGTGCCAGCAGCCAAAAGGGGGCGAACACCGGGGAGCTGTTTTTT.

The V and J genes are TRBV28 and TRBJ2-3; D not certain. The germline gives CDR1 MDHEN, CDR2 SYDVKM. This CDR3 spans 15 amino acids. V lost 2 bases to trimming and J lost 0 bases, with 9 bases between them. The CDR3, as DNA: TGTGCCAGCAGTTTACAGGATCCTAGCACAGATACGCAGTATTTT. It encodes CASSLQDPSTDTQYF. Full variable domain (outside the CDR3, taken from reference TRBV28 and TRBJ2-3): DVKVTQSSRYLVKRTGEKVFLECVQDMDHENMFWYRQDPGLGLRLIYFSYDVKMKEKGDIPEGYSVSREKKERFSLILESASTNQTSMYLCASSLQDPSTDTQYFGPGTRLTVL.

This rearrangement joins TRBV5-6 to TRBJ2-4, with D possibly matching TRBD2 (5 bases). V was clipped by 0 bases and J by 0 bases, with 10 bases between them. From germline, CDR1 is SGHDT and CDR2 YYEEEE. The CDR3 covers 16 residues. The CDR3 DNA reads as TGTGCCAGCAGCTTGGGGCGGGTTGGAGCCAAAAACATTCAGTACTTC. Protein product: CASSLGRVGAKNIQYF.

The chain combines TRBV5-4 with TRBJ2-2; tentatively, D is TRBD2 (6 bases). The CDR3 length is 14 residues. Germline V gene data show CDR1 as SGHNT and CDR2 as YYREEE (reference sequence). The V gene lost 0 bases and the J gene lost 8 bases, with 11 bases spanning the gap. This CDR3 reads CASSLGRDWGELFF. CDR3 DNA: TGTGCCAGCAGCTTGGGCAGGGACTGGGGGGAGCTGTTTTTT. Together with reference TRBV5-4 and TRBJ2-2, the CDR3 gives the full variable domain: ETGVTQSPTHLIKTRGQQVTLRCSSQSGHNTVSWYQQALGQGPQFIFQYYREEENGRGNFPPRFSGLQFPNYSSELNVNALELDDSALYLCASSLGRDWGELFFGEGSRLTVL.

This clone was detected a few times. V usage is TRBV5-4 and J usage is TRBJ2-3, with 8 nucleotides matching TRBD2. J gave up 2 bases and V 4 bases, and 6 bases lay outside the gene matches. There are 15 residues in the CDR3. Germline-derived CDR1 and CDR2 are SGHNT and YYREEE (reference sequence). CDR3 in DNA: TGTGCCAGCAGCGCCGGGCGGGGGGCCACAGATACGCAGTATTTT. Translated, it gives CASSAGRGATDTQYF.

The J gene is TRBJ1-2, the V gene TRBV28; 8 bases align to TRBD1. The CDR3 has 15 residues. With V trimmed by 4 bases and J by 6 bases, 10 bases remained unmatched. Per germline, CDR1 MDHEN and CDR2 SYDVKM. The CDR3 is CASSSRTGKVNGYTF. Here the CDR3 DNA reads TGTGCCAGCAGTTCCCGGACAGGGAAGGTCAATGGCTACACCTTC.

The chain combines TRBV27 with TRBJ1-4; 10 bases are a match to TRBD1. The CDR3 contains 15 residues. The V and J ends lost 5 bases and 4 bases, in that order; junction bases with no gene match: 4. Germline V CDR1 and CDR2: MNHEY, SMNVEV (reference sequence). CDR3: CASSRTGGNNEKLFF. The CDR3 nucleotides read TGTGCCAGCAGTCGGACAGGGGGAAATAATGAAAAACTGTTTTTT.

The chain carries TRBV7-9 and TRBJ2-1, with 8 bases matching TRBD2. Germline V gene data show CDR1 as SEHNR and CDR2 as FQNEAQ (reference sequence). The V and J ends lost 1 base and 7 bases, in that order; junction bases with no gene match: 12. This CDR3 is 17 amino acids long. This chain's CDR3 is CASSLGRSGRGGNEQFF. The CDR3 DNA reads TGTGCCAGCAGCTTAGGGCGGAGCGGGAGAGGAGGTAATGAGCAGTTCTTC.

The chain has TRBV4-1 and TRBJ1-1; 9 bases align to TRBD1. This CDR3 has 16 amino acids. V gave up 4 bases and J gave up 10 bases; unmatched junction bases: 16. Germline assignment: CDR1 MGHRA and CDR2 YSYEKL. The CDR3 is CASSPRDRARGRGAFF. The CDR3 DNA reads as TGCGCCAGCAGCCCCAGGGACAGGGCTCGAGGAAGAGGAGCTTTCTTT.

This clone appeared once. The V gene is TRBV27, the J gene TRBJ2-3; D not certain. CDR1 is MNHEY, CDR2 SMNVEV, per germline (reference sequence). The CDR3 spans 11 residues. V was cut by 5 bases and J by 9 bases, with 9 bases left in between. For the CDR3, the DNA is TGTGCCAGCAGTGCGAAATACACGCAGTATTTT. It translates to CASSAKYTQYF.

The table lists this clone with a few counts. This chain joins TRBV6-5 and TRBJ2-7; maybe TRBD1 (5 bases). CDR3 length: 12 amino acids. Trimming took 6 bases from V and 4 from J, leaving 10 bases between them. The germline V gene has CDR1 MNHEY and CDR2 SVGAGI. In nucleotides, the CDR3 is TGTGCCAGCAGGACTCAGGGTTACGAGCAGTACTTC. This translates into CASRTQGYEQYF.

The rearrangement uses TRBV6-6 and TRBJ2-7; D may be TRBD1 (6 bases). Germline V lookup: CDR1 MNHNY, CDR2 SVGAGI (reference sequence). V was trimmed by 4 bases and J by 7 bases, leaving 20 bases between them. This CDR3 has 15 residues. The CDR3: CASSLTGQPGGEQYF. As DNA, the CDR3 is TGTGCCAGCAGTTTGACAGGACAGCCCGGCGGGGAGCAGTACTTC.

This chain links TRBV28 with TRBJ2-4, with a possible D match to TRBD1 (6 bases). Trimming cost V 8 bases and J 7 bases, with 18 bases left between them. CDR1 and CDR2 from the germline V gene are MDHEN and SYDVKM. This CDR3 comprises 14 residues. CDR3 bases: TGTGCCAGCTCACAAACAGGGAAAGGTAACATTCAGTACTTC. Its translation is CASSQTGKGNIQYF.

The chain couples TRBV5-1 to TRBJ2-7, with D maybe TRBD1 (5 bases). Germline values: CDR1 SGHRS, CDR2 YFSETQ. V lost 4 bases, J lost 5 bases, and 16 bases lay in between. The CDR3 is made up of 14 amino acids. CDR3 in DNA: TGCGCCAGCAGCGTTGGACAAAACGCCAACGAGCAGTACTTC. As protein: CASSVGQNANEQYF.

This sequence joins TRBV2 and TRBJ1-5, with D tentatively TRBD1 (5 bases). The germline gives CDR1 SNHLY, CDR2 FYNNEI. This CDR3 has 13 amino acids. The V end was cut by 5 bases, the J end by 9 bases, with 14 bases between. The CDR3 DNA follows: TGTGCCAGCAGTCCAGGGACTGCGGTGCCCCAGCATTTT. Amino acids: CASSPGTAVPQHF.

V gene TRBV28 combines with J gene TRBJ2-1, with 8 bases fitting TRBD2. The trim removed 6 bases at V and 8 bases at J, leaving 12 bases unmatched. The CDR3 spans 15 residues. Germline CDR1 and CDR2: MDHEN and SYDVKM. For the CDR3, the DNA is TGTGCCAGCAGGCCGGGGGGGGGCCAGAGTGATGAGCAGTTCTTC. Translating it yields CASRPGGGQSDEQFF.